This record concerns one TCR beta chain sequence. This CDR3 spans 13 amino acids. V dropped 0 bases and J dropped 4 bases, with 10 bases sitting between them. CDR1 is GTSNPN and CDR2 is SVGIG in the germline V gene (reference sequence). This sample is drawn from a study of T-cell reconstitution after alpha-beta-depleted transplantation in children. Unique molecular identifiers were used in preparing the TCRbeta library. TCRdb passed the PCR reads through MiXCR, listing each CDR3 protein once. This sample yields almost 500,000 distinct CDR3 sequences, of which around 13% are seen a single time; approximately 5.4% belongs to the top ten.

Sequenced here: PBMCs from the stem cell graft donor, sampled from the stem cell graft. V is TRBV30 and J is TRBJ2-7; D is unresolved. The TCR originated in a human donor who donated a stem cell graft to a child with combined immunodeficiency. The CDR3 sequence is CAWSVVLWYEQYF. CDR3 DNA: TGTGCCTGGAGTGTTGTTCTCTGGTACGAGCAGTACTTC.